This passage covers 5 T cell receptor beta chains from one sample sequenced in a study of T cells in Graves' hyperthyroidism and ophthalmopathy. The CDR3 regions of TCR beta were amplified from RNA transcripts. The TCR CDR3 first-round RT-PCR relied on the HTBI primer set. MiXCR, applied by TCRdb to the multiplex PCR reads, yields one record per CDR3 protein. The sample has around 700,000 distinct CDR3 sequences, around a sixth seen once; the top ten hold around 15%. The sequenced material came from blood. The source is a woman aged 45-59 years with Graves' hyperthyroidism that later progressed to Graves' ophthalmopathy.

V and J are TRBV9 and TRBJ1-1, with a weak D call TRBD1 (5 bases). Germline lookup yields CDR1 SGDLS and CDR2 YYNGEE. The CDR3 loop spans 14 amino acids. V lost 0 bases and J 6 bases, leaving 12 bases between the germline ends. The CDR3 sequence: CASSVDRRGPEAFF. CDR3 in DNA: TGTGCCAGCAGCGTAGATCGGAGGGGCCCTGAAGCTTTCTTT.

This clonotype showed up many times. This chain links TRBV11-2 with TRBJ2-5; TRBD1 matches 8 bases. Germline CDR1 is SGHAT and CDR2 is FQNNGV. V shed 5 bases, J shed 5 bases, and the junction held 10 bases outside the gene matches. The CDR3 loop spans 15 amino acids. The CDR3 region is CASSPDRAEGETQYF. CDR3 nucleotides: TGTGCCAGCAGCCCGGACAGGGCGGAAGGCGAGACCCAGTACTTC.

This clonotype was detected only once. The chain couples TRBV6-2 or TRBV6-3 to TRBJ2-2; tentatively, D is TRBD1 (6 bases). The CDR3 extends over 14 amino acids. V was cut by 7 bases and J by 1 base, with 10 bases left in between. CDR1 is MNHEY, CDR2 SVGEGT, per germline. Here the CDR3 DNA reads TGTGCCAGCATCTGGGGGCAGAACACCGGGGAGCTGTTTTTT. It encodes CASIWGQNTGELFF.

This clonotype was seen ten or more times. The rearrangement uses TRBV6-4 and TRBJ1-1; perhaps TRBD1 as D (5 bases). The CDR3 runs 16 residues. Trimming pared 4 bases from V and 1 base from J, leaving 16 bases between. In germline, CDR1 is MRHNA, CDR2 SNTAGT. In DNA, the CDR3 is TGTGCCAGCAGTGTACGGGCAGGGCTTCCGAACACTGAAGCTTTCTTT. Protein product: CASSVRAGLPNTEAFF.

The CDR3 bases are TGTGCCAGCAGTTACTCGTCCGTCAGCTCTGGAAACACCATATATTTT. Amino acids: CASSYSSVSSGNTIYF. The chain combines TRBV6-2 or TRBV6-3 with TRBJ1-3; D unclear. This CDR3 comprises 16 residues. V lost 0 bases and J lost 0, with 9 bases in between. Germline CDR1 MNHEY, CDR2 SVGEGT.